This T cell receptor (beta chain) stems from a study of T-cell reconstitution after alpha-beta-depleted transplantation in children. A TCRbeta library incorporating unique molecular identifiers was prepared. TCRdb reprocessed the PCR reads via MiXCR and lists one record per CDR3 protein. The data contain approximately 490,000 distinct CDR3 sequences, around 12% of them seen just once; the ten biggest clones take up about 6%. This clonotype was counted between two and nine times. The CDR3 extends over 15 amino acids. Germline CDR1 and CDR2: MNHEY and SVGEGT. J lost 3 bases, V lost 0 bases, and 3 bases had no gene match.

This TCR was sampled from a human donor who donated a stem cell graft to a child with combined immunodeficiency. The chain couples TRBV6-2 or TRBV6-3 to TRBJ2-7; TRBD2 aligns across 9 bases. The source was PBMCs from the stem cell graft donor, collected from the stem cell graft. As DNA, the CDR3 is TGTGCCAGCAGTTACTCTCCTAGCGGGAACTACGAGCAGTACTTC. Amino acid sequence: CASSYSPSGNYEQYF.